A selection of T cell receptor beta chains follows, all from one sample in a study of blood T cell repertoires in COVID-19. The protocol was immunoSEQ multiplex PCR, while the TCRdb copy is restricted to in-frame clones and leaves out a portion. The sample contains 290,000 or so clones, roughly 87% of which appear only once. Input material: peripheral blood. The source of these receptors is a man between 18 and 35 years old with active or convalescent COVID-19. Both conserved end residues are part of each CDR3. Each record gives: CDR3 protein, CDR3 DNA, clone size, J gene, V gene, D gene. D genes are given only for firm matches. Clone size is not always given. Where it is, it says once, few, many or a class for expanded clones.

cdr3_aa: CASSSGTSGPYEQYF
cdr3_nt: TGTGCCAGCAGCTCCGGGACTAGCGGCCCCTACGAGCAGTACTTC
clone_size: NA
j_call: TRBJ2-7
v_call: TRBV11-3
d_call: TRBD2

cdr3_aa: CASSSPGTGFFFYGYTF
cdr3_nt: TGTGCCAGCAGCTCACCGGGGACAGGGTTCTTTTTCTATGGCTACACCTTC
clone_size: NA
j_call: TRBJ1-2
v_call: TRBV7-2
d_call: TRBD1

cdr3_aa: CASSPLGRNTEAFF
cdr3_nt: TGTGCCAGCAGCCCCCTTGGCAGAAACACTGAAGCTTTCTTT
clone_size: NA
j_call: TRBJ1-1
v_call: TRBV3-1/TRBV3-2
d_call: NA

cdr3_aa: CASSGGQGGQPQHF
cdr3_nt: TGTGCCAGCAGCGGCGGACAGGGAGGGCAGCCCCAGCATTTT
clone_size: NA
j_call: TRBJ1-5
v_call: TRBV9
d_call: TRBD1

cdr3_aa: CASSYSYGGLGNTIYF
cdr3_nt: TGTGCCAGCAGTTACTCGTACGGGGGACTGGGAAACACCATATATTTT
clone_size: NA
j_call: TRBJ1-3
v_call: TRBV6-5
d_call: NA

cdr3_aa: CASSLTGTGVSGANVLTF
cdr3_nt: TGCGCCAGCAGCTTAACCGGGACAGGGGTCTCTGGGGCCAACGTCCTGACTTTC
clone_size: NA
j_call: TRBJ2-6
v_call: TRBV5-1
d_call: TRBD1

cdr3_aa: CASRRTGGLNTGELFF
cdr3_nt: TGTGCCAGCAGACGGACAGGAGGATTGAACACCGGGGAGCTGTTTTTT
clone_size: NA
j_call: TRBJ2-2
v_call: TRBV3-1/TRBV3-2
d_call: TRBD1

cdr3_aa: CASSLTGDLYEQYF
cdr3_nt: TGCGCCAGCAGCTTAACAGGGGATCTTTACGAGCAGTACTTC
clone_size: NA
j_call: TRBJ2-7
v_call: TRBV5-1
d_call: TRBD1

cdr3_aa: CASTTGRYEQYF
cdr3_nt: TGCGCCAGCACCACAGGGCGCTACGAGCAGTACTTC
clone_size: once
j_call: TRBJ2-7
v_call: TRBV10-2
d_call: NA

cdr3_aa: CASGPGQGIVGELFF
cdr3_nt: TGTGCCAGCGGCCCGGGACAGGGGATTGTCGGGGAGCTGTTTTTT
clone_size: NA
j_call: TRBJ2-2
v_call: TRBV12-1
d_call: NA

cdr3_aa: CASSQIVTLGSAGGYEQYF
cdr3_nt: TGCGCCAGCAGCCAAATAGTCACGCTAGGATCCGCGGGGGGGTACGAGCAGTACTTC
clone_size: NA
j_call: TRBJ2-7
v_call: TRBV4-3
d_call: TRBD2

cdr3_aa: CASSFLGGTDQPQHF
cdr3_nt: TGTGCCAGCAGTTTTCTGGGGGGGACCGATCAGCCCCAGCATTTT
clone_size: few
j_call: TRBJ1-5
v_call: TRBV27
d_call: NA

cdr3_aa: CASSWDGGNEQFF
cdr3_nt: TGTGCCAGCAGTTGGGACGGGGGGAATGAGCAGTTCTTC
clone_size: NA
j_call: TRBJ2-1
v_call: TRBV25-1
d_call: TRBD2

cdr3_aa: CASSERQNTEAFF
cdr3_nt: TGTGCCAGCAGTGAAAGACAGAACACTGAAGCTTTCTTT
clone_size: NA
j_call: TRBJ1-1
v_call: TRBV28
d_call: NA

cdr3_aa: CASSFPRQSSYEQYF
cdr3_nt: TGTGCCAGCAGCTTTCCGAGACAGAGCTCCTACGAGCAGTACTTC
clone_size: NA
j_call: TRBJ2-7
v_call: TRBV11-2
d_call: NA

cdr3_aa: CASSHQGRNSPLHF
cdr3_nt: TGCGCCAGCAGCCATCAGGGGCGAAATTCACCCCTCCACTTT
clone_size: NA
j_call: TRBJ1-6
v_call: TRBV4-1
d_call: NA

cdr3_aa: CASSFGEGYTF
cdr3_nt: TGTGCCAGCAGCTTCGGGGAGGGCTACACCTTC
clone_size: NA
j_call: TRBJ1-2
v_call: TRBV7-2
d_call: NA

cdr3_aa: CASSIQGRPQHF
cdr3_nt: TGTGCCAGCAGTATACAGGGTCGGCCCCAGCATTTT
clone_size: NA
j_call: TRBJ1-5
v_call: TRBV27
d_call: NA